This is a list of T cell receptor beta chains from one sample in a study of identical twins. TCRdb independently ran MiXCR on the 5' RACE reads; one entry per CDR3 protein. The sample consists of about 240,000 distinct CDR3 sequences, over 9.5% of them appearing once. Input material: memory T cells sorted from blood. The receptors come from a man in his forties or fifties in good health. Both conserved end residues are part of each CDR3. The D gene is left open where the match is weak. Not every row has a clone size; where given, it reads once, few, many or a size class.

CDR3,DNA,size,J,D,V
CASSLRGGGYSPLHF,TGTGCCAGCAGTTTAAGGGGGGGGGGCTATTCACCCCTCCACTTT,many,TRBJ1-6,.,TRBV28
CASSPEDRAGTGELFF,TGTGCCAGCTCACCCGAAGACAGGGCGGGAACCGGGGAGCTGTTTTTT,.,TRBJ2-2,.,TRBV18
CASSSNSGSAQYF,TGTGCCAGCAGCAGCAATAGCGGGAGCGCGCAGTATTTT,few,TRBJ2-3,TRBD2,TRBV7-2
CASSLGTSAQYF,TGTGCCAGCAGCTTGGGGACTTCAGCTCAGTACTTC,many,TRBJ2-7,.,TRBV5-6
CSASGKLYEQYF,TGCAGTGCTAGTGGGAAGCTCTACGAGCAGTACTTC,many,TRBJ2-7,.,TRBV20-1
CASSGSYNSPLHF,TGTGCCAGCTCTGGAAGTTATAATTCACCCCTCCACTTT,.,TRBJ1-6,.,TRBV18
CASSSLSSGGARELFF,TGTGCCAGCAGCTCCCTCTCTAGCGGGGGGGCCCGGGAGCTGTTTTTT,few,TRBJ2-2,TRBD2,TRBV7-2
CASSQMGQGGSEAFF,TGTGCCAGCAGCCAAATGGGACAGGGAGGCTCTGAAGCTTTCTTT,many,TRBJ1-1,TRBD1,TRBV16
CASSQEYFGGGGTDTQYF,TGCGCCAGCAGCCAAGAATATTTTGGGGGGGGGGGCACAGATACGCAGTATTTT,many,TRBJ2-3,TRBD2,TRBV4-3
CASSPGHNQETQYF,TGTGCCAGCAGCCCTGGACACAACCAAGAGACCCAGTACTTC,few,TRBJ2-5,.,TRBV3-1
CSARGPYSSYEQYF,TGCAGTGCTAGAGGGCCTTACTCTTCCTACGAGCAGTACTTC,few,TRBJ2-7,.,TRBV20-1
CASSLGQGLMNTEAFF,TGTGCCAGCAGTTTAGGACAGGGACTCATGAACACTGAAGCTTTCTTT,many,TRBJ1-1,TRBD1,TRBV12-3/TRBV12-4
CASSTTSGNYNEQFF,TGTGCCAGTAGCACGACTAGCGGGAACTACAATGAGCAGTTCTTC,few,TRBJ2-1,TRBD2,TRBV19
CAWKGGSVYEQYF,TGTGCCTGGAAGGGGGGGAGCGTCTACGAGCAGTACTTC,many,TRBJ2-7,.,TRBV30
CASSLLADDDHQETQYF,TGTGCCAGCAGTCTACTAGCGGACGACGACCACCAAGAGACCCAGTACTTC,many,TRBJ2-5,TRBD2,TRBV28
CASSLGGINTQYF,TGTGCCAGCAGCTTAGGAGGAATTAATACGCAGTATTTT,many,TRBJ2-3,.,TRBV7-2
CASRNRVSTGELFF,TGTGCCAGCAGGAACAGGGTTTCCACCGGGGAGCTGTTTTTT,many,TRBJ2-2,.,TRBV2
CASSLGTGFEKLFF,TGCGCCAGCAGCTTGGGGACAGGGTTTGAAAAACTGTTTTTT,many,TRBJ1-4,TRBD1,TRBV5-1
CATSNDRHYGYTF,TGTGCCACCAGTAACGACAGACACTATGGCTACACCTTC,.,TRBJ1-2,.,TRBV15
CASSSQPNTEAFF,TGTGCCAGCAGTTCACAGCCAAACACTGAAGCTTTCTTT,few,TRBJ1-1,.,TRBV7-2
CASTSGGLDTGELFF,TGTGCCAGCACGTCAGGGGGCTTGGACACCGGGGAGCTGTTTTTT,many,TRBJ2-2,TRBD1,TRBV2
CASSQGGIGDTQYF,TGTGCCAGCAGCCAAGGGGGTATCGGAGATACGCAGTATTTT,many,TRBJ2-3,.,TRBV28
CSAALSSGRYNEQFF,TGCAGTGCCGCCCTGAGTAGCGGGAGATACAATGAGCAGTTCTTC,few,TRBJ2-1,TRBD2,TRBV20-1
CATAGEEPYNEQFF,TGTGCCACAGCGGGAGAGGAGCCGTACAATGAGCAGTTCTTC,many,TRBJ2-1,TRBD2,TRBV10-3
CSATPRDPLEDYNEQFF,TGCAGTGCCACGCCTCGGGACCCGTTGGAGGATTACAATGAGCAGTTCTTC,few,TRBJ2-1,.,TRBV20-1
CASSATVDSGNTIYF,TGTGCCAGCAGCGCAACGGTAGACTCTGGAAACACCATATATTTT,few,TRBJ1-3,.,TRBV7-2
CASSLIAGNTDTQYF,TGTGCCAGCAGCCTTATAGCGGGAAACACGGATACGCAGTATTTT,many,TRBJ2-3,TRBD2,TRBV7-8
CAISELGTQETQYF,TGTGCCATCAGTGAGTTAGGCACCCAGGAGACCCAGTACTTC,many,TRBJ2-5,.,TRBV10-3
CSVEDRTGMKTQYF,TGCAGCGTTGAAGATCGGACAGGGATGAAGACCCAGTACTTC,many,TRBJ2-5,TRBD1,TRBV29-1
CASSRDTNQPQHF,TGTGCCAGCAGCAGGGATACCAATCAGCCCCAGCATTTT,few,TRBJ1-5,.,TRBV7-9
CASSFGWGETQYF,TGTGCCAGCAGCTTCGGCTGGGGGGAGACCCAGTACTTC,.,TRBJ2-5,.,TRBV7-2
CASSIKGLVNEQFF,TGTGCCAGTAGTATAAAGGGGTTGGTAAATGAGCAGTTCTTC,few,TRBJ2-1,.,TRBV19
CASSDRDSQETQYF,TGTGCCAGCAGTGACCGGGACAGCCAAGAGACCCAGTACTTC,few,TRBJ2-5,TRBD1,TRBV28
CAISLGQGDSPLHF,TGTGCCATCAGCTTGGGACAGGGGGATTCACCCCTCCACTTT,few,TRBJ1-6,TRBD1,TRBV10-3
CASSEAQGRGTQYF,TGTGCCAGCAGTGAAGCGCAGGGCCGGGGGACCCAGTACTTC,many,TRBJ2-5,.,TRBV6-1
CASRREGAYNEQFF,TGTGCCAGCAGGAGGGAGGGGGCCTACAATGAGCAGTTCTTC,few,TRBJ2-1,.,TRBV27
CASSQGTGRNTIYF,TGTGCCAGCAGCCAAGGCACAGGGCGAAACACCATATATTTT,few,TRBJ1-3,.,TRBV3-1
CASRSWQGYQPQHF,TGTGCCAGCAGGAGCTGGCAGGGGTATCAGCCCCAGCATTTT,many,TRBJ1-5,.,TRBV27
CASSPDYNEQFF,TGTGCCAGCAGCCCAGATTACAATGAGCAGTTCTTC,few,TRBJ2-1,.,TRBV9
CASSEVEGPYNEQFF,TGTGCCAGCAGTGAAGTGGAGGGACCCTACAATGAGCAGTTCTTC,.,TRBJ2-1,.,TRBV6-1
CASSLAQGYNEQFF,TGCGCCAGCAGCTTGGCACAGGGATACAATGAGCAGTTCTTC,many,TRBJ2-1,.,TRBV5-1
CASRTQGWVMNTEALF,TGTGCCAGCAGGACACAGGGGTGGGTGATGAACACTGAAGCTCTCTTT,few,TRBJ1-1,TRBD1,TRBV28
CATSDVGAGGYNEQFF,TGTGCCACCAGTGATGTCGGTGCAGGGGGCTACAATGAGCAGTTCTTC,many,TRBJ2-1,TRBD1,TRBV24-1
CASSLKGSPNEKLFF,TGCGCCAGCAGCTTGAAGGGGAGCCCTAATGAAAAACTGTTTTTT,many,TRBJ1-4,.,TRBV5-1
CASSLGPGGEQFF,TGTGCCAGCAGCTTAGGACCGGGGGGGGAGCAGTTCTTC,few,TRBJ2-1,TRBD2,TRBV7-6